These T cell receptor beta chains were read from a single sample in a study of T cells after yellow fever vaccination. Each CDR3 protein is one row after TCRdb ran MiXCR on the 5' RACE reads. This sample has 360,000 or so distinct CDR3 sequences, with roughly 10% found just once. Sequencing used PBMCs, obtained on the day of the first yellow fever vaccination. The receptors stem from a man younger than 35 who received the YFV17D yellow fever vaccine. Each CDR3 is given with its conserved first and last residue. The order of the fields is V gene, J gene, clone size, D gene, CDR3 protein, CDR3 DNA. A D gene is named only where the DNA matches it firmly. Clone size is shown for a subset of rows, as once, few, many or a class of expanded clone.

>TRBV5-1|TRBJ2-1|few|TRBD2
CASSKTSPYNEQFF
TGCGCCAGCAGTAAGACTAGCCCCTACAATGAGCAGTTCTTC
>TRBV20-1|TRBJ2-4|NA|NA
CSASPSPAKNIQYF
TGCAGTGCTAGTCCTAGCCCAGCCAAAAACATTCAGTACTTC
>TRBV10-3|TRBJ2-1|NA|NA
CAISEYGGAQINEQFF
TGTGCCATCAGTGAATATGGGGGGGCACAAATAAATGAGCAGTTCTTC
>TRBV12-3/TRBV12-4|TRBJ1-1|many|NA
CASSAERGTEAFF
TGTGCCAGCAGTGCCGAGCGGGGCACTGAAGCTTTCTTT
>TRBV24-1|TRBJ1-1|few|NA
CATSEGDGEAFF
TGTGCCACCAGTGAAGGGGACGGTGAAGCTTTCTTT
>TRBV19|TRBJ1-5|NA|TRBD1
CASSMSVSGQGSNQPQHF
TGTGCCAGTAGTATGTCTGTTTCGGGACAGGGGTCGAATCAGCCCCAGCATTTT
>TRBV18|TRBJ1-5|few|NA
CASSPPGSYNQPQHF
TGTGCCAGCTCACCACCGGGTAGCTACAATCAGCCCCAGCATTTT
>TRBV10-3|TRBJ2-3|many|NA
CAIRGASGTDTQYF
TGTGCCATACGTGGAGCCTCTGGCACAGATACGCAGTATTTT
>TRBV20-1|TRBJ2-1|NA|TRBD2
CSSSQAGGSDEQFF
TGCAGCTCTAGCCAGGCGGGGGGCTCGGATGAGCAGTTCTTC
>TRBV4-3|TRBJ1-3|NA|NA
CASSPMVGTQRNTIYF
TGCGCCAGCAGCCCCATGGTGGGGACGCAAAGAAACACCATATATTTT
>TRBV19|TRBJ1-2|few|TRBD1
CASSLTGGINYGYTF
TGTGCCAGTAGTTTAACAGGGGGCATTAACTATGGCTACACCTTC
>TRBV28|TRBJ1-5|few|NA
CASSLTTSSPQHF
TGTGCCAGCAGTCTCACGACCTCCTCGCCCCAGCATTTT
>TRBV28|TRBJ2-1|few|TRBD2
CASSSASGGSYNEQFF
TGTGCCAGTTCCTCAGCTAGCGGGGGGTCCTACAATGAGCAGTTCTTC
>TRBV11-2|TRBJ1-2|few|TRBD1
CASVGTANYGYTF
TGTGCCAGCGTCGGGACAGCGAATTATGGCTACACCTTC
>TRBV20-1|TRBJ2-7|NA|NA
CSAALPSLGSYEQYF
TGCAGTGCTGCCCTCCCCTCTCTTGGGTCGTACGAGCAGTACTTC
>TRBV4-2|TRBJ1-2|NA|TRBD1
CASSQERQGWLGYTF
TGTGCCAGCAGCCAAGAGAGACAGGGATGGCTCGGCTACACCTTC